A single TCR beta chain is shown here with its context. What this receptor recognizes is not known. No base quality information exists; no much larger clone differs at one position. This specimen comes from a study of long-term antiretroviral therapy in people with HIV (dated by TCRdb to between 2022 and 2023). Study-wide context: The earliest samples were collected approximately a decade before the 2015 WHO recommendation for immediate ART, a period when ART was typically delayed until CD4 counts fell. This retrospective serial study examined whether starting ART and sustained HIV suppression were associated with changes in the composition and diversity of the TRB repertoire in peripheral blood. The cohort contributed about 200 cryopreserved PBMC samples from around 33 adults with confirmed HIV infection, collected serially over a mean of 6 years (range 1-12). Of the roughly 30 participants with HIV, some 12 were female. No cross-contamination during QIAcube processing was seen in test extractions of a monoclonal T-cell line run alongside roughly 30 polyclonal samples. Overall study outcomes, separate from this receptor: Starting ART was linked to a significant rise in TRB diversity, yet even with long-term ART the diversity remained significantly lower than in transplant donor controls. The samples span the years 2004 to 2017, and the ART regimens used may be less effective than current regimens. Inferences about post-ART repertoire changes are limited because no data were available on ART adherence, viral resistance or therapy changes. Because pre-ART samples had limited cell numbers, profiling was done on unsorted PBMC rather than on sorted CD4+ and CD8+ T cells. At every time point, the repertoire was dominated by expanded TRB clones first identified before ART initiation, although this dominance fluctuated and, in many PLHIV, declined after ART. Owing to limited PBMC availability, only the TCR beta chain was sequenced, without alpha chain pairing. Narrower CDR3 length ranges were observed in HIV repertoires than in controls, and an antigen-experienced repertoire with only a slight naive shift after ART was suggested by the network structure.

The immunoSEQ hsTCRB v3.0 assay was used at survey level resolution to sequence the TRB variable region. The targeted TRB sequencing depth was about 40,000-50,000 T-cell genomes per sample. Pooled TRB libraries were sequenced on an Illumina MiSeq with a v3 150-cycle kit. Regarding the original processing steps: Repertoire analysis was run in R within a reproducible Nextflow workflow that covered QC, data transformation and analysis. LymphoSeq2, an R package for exploring AIRR-Seq data, was used to implement the custom analyses. A handful of samples that produced fewer than 5000 total TRB sequences were removed, so 188 HIV repertoires were analyzed. Of the 188 retained HIV repertoires, 55 to 60 were collected before and 120 to 130 after ART initiation. Repertoires were downsampled to 5000 TRB nucleotide sequences, and summary statistics were averaged over 100 downsampling iterations. Only TRB sequences with CDR3 regions of at least seven amino acids were retained for analysis. Diversity was assessed using a clonality score derived from Shannon entropy and using the Gini coefficient. In the repertoire networks, any two of the top 5000 CDR3 amino acid sequences were connected whenever the two sequences differed by an edit distance of one. GLIPH2 predicted antigen specificity groups and MHC restriction for TRB CDR3 amino acid sequences. CDR3 amino acid sequences were matched against VDJdb and McPAS-TCR to flag known CMV, EBV, HIV or tissue antigen associations. Pre-ART, post-ART and control groups were compared with Wilcoxon signed-rank tests and Holm-Bonferroni correction. This is the immuneACCESS table as TCRdb keeps it, with only in-frame sequences that have V and J called. A part of the clones is gone; compared with another copy, unresolved V genes explain less than half, and the rest is unexplained. The V and J calls and clone size are taken from that table; D and trimming were inferred from the DNA. Recorded for this sample are about 27,000 clones; approximately 80% of them occurred a single time. Approximately 10% of the sample belongs to the ten largest clones.

Participants were included only if at least one PBMC sample before ART initiation and at least two post-ART samples were available. Treatment was received in the United States of America by all participants with HIV. Cryopreserved samples of roughly 0.85-11 million PBMC were thawed and washed before DNA extraction. At the time of the earliest PBMC sample for each participant with HIV, ages ranged from about 23 to 60 years. PBMC samples were contributed by each participant from 1-4 timepoints before ART initiation and 2-8 timepoints after ART initiation, with a median of 7 samples. For every participant, serial HIV viral load, CD4+ T-cell count, ART history and demographic data were obtained. Genomic DNA was extracted from unsorted PBMC with a Qiagen kit on a QIAcube, with processing performed in batches of 12 samples. Based on the germline V gene, the CDR1 and CDR2 sequences are SGDLS and YYNGEE. V is pruned by 4 bases and J by 7 bases, leaving 4 bases of the junction without a gene match. Spanning cysteine to phenylalanine, the CDR3 consists of 14 amino acids. The kept DNA is CDR3 alone, 42 bases in frame from the first base.

This TCR was recovered from a man aged 40-55 years with HIV. Recombination linked TRBV9 to TRBJ2-3; 12 middle bases align to TRBD2. The input for sequencing was unsorted PBMCs, taken 3 years after starting antiretroviral therapy. The CDR3 corresponds to CASSPGTSGYTQYF. The bases read TGTGCCAGCAGCCCCGGGACTAGCGGGTATACGCAGTATTTT.